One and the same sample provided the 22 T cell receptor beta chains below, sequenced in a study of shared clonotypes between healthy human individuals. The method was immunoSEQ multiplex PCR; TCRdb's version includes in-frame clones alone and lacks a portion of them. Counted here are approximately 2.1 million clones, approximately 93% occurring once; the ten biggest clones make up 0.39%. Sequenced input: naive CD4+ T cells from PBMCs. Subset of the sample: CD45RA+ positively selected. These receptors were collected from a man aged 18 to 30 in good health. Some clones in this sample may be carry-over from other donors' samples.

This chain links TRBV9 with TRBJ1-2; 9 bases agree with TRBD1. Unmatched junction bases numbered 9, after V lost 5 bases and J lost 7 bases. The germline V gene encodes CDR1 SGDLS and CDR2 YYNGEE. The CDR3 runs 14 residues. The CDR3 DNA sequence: TGTGCCAGCAGGACGGGACAGGGAAATCTTGGCTACACCTTC. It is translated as CASRTGQGNLGYTF.

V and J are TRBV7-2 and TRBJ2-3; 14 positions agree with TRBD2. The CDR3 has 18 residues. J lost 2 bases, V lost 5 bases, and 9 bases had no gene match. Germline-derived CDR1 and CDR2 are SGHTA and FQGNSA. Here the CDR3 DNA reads TGTGCCAGCAGCCCAGGGGGACTAGCGGGAGTCCCCACAGATACGCAGTATTTT. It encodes CASSPGGLAGVPTDTQYF.

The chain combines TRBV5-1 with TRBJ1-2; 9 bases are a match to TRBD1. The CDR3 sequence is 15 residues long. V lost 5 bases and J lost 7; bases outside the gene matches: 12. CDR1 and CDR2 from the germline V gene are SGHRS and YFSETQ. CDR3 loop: CASRVTGTGIRGYTF. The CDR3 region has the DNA TGCGCCAGCAGGGTCACCGGGACAGGGATACGTGGCTACACCTTC.

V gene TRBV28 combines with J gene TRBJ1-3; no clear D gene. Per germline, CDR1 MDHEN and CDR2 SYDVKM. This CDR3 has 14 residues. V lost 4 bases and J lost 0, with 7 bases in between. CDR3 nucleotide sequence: TGTGCCAGCAGTTCCGAATACTCTGGAAACACCATATATTTT. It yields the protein CASSSEYSGNTIYF. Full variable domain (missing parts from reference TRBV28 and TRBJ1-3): DVKVTQSSRYLVKRTGEKVFLECVQDMDHENMFWYRQDPGLGLRLIYFSYDVKMKEKGDIPEGYSVSREKKERFSLILESASTNQTSMYLCASSSEYSGNTIYFGEGSWLTVV.

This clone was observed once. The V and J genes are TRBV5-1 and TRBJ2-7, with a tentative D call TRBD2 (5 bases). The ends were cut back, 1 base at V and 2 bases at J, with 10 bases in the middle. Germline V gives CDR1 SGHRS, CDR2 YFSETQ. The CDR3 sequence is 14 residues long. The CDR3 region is CASSLRRPPYEQYF. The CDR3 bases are TGCGCCAGCAGCTTGAGGAGGCCTCCCTACGAGCAGTACTTC. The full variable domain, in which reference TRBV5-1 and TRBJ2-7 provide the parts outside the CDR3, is KAGVTQTPRYLIKTRGQQVTLSCSPISGHRSVSWYQQTPGQGLQFLFEYFSETQRNKGNFPGRFSGRQFSNSRSEMNVSTLELGDSALYLCASSLRRPPYEQYFGPGTRLTVT.

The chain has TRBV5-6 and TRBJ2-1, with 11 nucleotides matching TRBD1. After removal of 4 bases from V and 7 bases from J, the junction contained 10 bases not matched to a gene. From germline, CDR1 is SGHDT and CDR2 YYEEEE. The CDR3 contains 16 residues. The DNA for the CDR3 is TGTGCCAGCAGCCAACTAGGACAGGGGGCCAGGAATGAGCAGTTCTTC. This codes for CASSQLGQGARNEQFF.

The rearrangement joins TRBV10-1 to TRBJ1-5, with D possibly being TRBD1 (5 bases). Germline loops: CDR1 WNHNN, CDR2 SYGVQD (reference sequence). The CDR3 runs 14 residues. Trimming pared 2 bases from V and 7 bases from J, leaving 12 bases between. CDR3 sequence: CASSEGGSHQPQHF. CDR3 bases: TGCGCCAGCAGTGAGGGGGGGAGTCACCAGCCCCAGCATTTT.

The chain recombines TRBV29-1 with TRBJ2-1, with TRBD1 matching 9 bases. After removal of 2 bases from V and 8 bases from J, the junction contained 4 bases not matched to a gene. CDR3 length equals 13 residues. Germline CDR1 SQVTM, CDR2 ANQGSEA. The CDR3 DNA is TGCAGCGTTGAAAGAGACAGGGGGTATGAGCAGTTCTTC. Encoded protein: CSVERDRGYEQFF.

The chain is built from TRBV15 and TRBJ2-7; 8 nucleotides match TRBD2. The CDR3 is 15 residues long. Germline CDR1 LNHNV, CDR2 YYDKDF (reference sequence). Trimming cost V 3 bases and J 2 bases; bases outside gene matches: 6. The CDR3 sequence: CATSSGGASPYEQYF. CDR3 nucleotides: TGTGCCACCAGCAGCGGGGGGGCCTCCCCCTACGAGCAGTACTTC.

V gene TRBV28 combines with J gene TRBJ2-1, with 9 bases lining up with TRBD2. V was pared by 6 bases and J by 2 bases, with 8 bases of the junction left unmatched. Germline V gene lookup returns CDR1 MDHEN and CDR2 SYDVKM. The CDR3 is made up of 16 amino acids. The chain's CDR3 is CASSELPSGTYNEQFF. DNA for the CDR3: TGTGCCAGCAGCGAGCTGCCTAGCGGGACCTACAATGAGCAGTTCTTC.

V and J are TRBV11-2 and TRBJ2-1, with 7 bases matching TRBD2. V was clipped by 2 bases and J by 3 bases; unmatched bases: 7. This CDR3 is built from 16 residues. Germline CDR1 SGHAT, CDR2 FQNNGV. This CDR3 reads CASSLFRASGYNEQFF. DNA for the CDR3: TGTGCCAGCAGCTTATTTAGGGCTAGCGGCTACAATGAGCAGTTCTTC.

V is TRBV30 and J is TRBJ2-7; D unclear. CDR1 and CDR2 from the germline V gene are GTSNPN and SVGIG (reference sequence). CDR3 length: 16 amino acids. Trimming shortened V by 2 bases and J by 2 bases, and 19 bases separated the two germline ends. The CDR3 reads CAWSLPRGPIAYEQYF. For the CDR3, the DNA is TGTGCCTGGAGTCTCCCCCGTGGACCTATTGCCTACGAGCAGTACTTC.

DNA of the CDR3: TGCGCCAGCAGCGGGGACTTAAAAGAGACCCAGTACTTC. Protein: CASSGDLKETQYF. This rearrangement joins TRBV10-1 to TRBJ2-5, with D possibly being TRBD2 (6 bases). Germline V gene lookup returns CDR1 WNHNN and CDR2 SYGVQD (reference sequence). The CDR3 has 13 residues. Trimming cost V 6 bases and J 3 bases, with 11 bases left between them.

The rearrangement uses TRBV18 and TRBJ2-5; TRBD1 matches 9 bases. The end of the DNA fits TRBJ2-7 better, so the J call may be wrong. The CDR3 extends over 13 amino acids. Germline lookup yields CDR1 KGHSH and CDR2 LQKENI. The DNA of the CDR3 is TGTGCCAGCTCAGTGACAGGGGGCTACGAGCAGTACTTC. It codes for CASSVTGGYEQYF.

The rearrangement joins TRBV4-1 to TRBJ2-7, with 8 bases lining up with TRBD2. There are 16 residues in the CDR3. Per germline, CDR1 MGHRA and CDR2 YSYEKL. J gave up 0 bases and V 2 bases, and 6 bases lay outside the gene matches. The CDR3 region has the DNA TGCGCCAGCAGCCAACACGGGGGGGTCCCCTCCTACGAGCAGTACTTC. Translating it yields CASSQHGGVPSYEQYF.

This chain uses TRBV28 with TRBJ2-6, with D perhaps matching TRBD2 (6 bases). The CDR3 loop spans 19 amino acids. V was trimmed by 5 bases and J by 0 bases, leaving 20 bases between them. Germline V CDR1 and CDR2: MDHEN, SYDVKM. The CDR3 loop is CASSTPPGAGPSGANVLTF. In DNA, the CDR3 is TGTGCCAGCAGTACCCCCCCCGGGGCGGGGCCCTCTGGGGCCAACGTCCTGACTTTC.

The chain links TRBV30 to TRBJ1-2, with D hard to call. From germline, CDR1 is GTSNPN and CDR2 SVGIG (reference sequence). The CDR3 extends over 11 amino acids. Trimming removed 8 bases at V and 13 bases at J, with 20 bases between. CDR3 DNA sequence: TGTGCCGGTAGGGCAGGCCCGCTCCCCACCTTC. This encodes CAGRAGPLPTF. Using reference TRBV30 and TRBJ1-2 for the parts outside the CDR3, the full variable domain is SQTIHQWPATLVQPVGSPLSLECTVEGTSNPNLYWYRQAAGRGLQLLFYSVGIGQISSEVPQNLSASRPQDRQFILSSKKLLLSDSGFYLCAGRAGPLPTFGSGTRLTVV.

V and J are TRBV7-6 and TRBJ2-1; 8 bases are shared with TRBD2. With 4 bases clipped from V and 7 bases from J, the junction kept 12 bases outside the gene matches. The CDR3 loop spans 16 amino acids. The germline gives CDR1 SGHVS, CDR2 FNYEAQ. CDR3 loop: CASSSLAGPLMNEQFF. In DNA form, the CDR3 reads TGTGCCAGCAGCTCATTAGCGGGACCCCTTATGAATGAGCAGTTCTTC.

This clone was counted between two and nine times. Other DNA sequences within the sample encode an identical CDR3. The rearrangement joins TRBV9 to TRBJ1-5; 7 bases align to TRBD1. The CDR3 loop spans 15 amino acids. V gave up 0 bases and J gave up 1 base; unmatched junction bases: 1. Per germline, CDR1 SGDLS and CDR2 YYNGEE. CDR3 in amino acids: CASSVGDSSNQPQHF. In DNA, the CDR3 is TGTGCCAGCAGCGTAGGGGACAGCAGCAATCAGCCCCAGCATTTT.

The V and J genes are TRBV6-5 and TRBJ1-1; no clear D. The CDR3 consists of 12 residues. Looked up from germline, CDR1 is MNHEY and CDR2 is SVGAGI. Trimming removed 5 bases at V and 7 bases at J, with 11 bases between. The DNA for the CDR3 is TGTGCCAGCAGTGCCCAAGACTTTGAAGCTTTCTTT. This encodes CASSAQDFEAFF.

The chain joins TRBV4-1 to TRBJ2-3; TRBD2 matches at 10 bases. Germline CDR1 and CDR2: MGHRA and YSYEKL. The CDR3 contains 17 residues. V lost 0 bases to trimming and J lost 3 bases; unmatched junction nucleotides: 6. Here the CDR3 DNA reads TGCGCCAGCAGCCAAGATGTTAGCGGGAGGAAGACAGATACGCAGTATTTT. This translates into CASSQDVSGRKTDTQYF.

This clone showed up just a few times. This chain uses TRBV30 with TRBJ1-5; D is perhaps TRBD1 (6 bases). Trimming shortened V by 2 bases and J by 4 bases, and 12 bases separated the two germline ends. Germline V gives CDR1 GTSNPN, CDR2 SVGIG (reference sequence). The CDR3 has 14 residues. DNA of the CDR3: TGTGCCTGGAGTACAGGGACCTGGAATCAGCCCCAGCATTTT. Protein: CAWSTGTWNQPQHF.